This T cell receptor beta chain was sequenced during a study of OX40 agonist ivuxolimab in advanced cancers. Study as a whole: Every 2 weeks, patients received ivuxolimab intravenously, dosed at 0.01 to 10 mg/kg.

The repertoire was sequenced with immunoSEQ multiplex PCR; TCRdb's copy has only in-frame clones and lacks some. The sample yields some 75,000 clones, around 82% seen once. The CDR3 consists of 13 residues. The germline gives CDR1 SGHKS, CDR2 YYEKEE (reference sequence). V gave up 0 bases and J gave up 6 bases, with 6 bases separating them. V and J are TRBV5-5 and TRBJ1-4; D gene ambiguous. The clonotype was recovered from an adult with an advanced solid tumor such as melanoma, head and neck, liver or kidney cancer. The sample was CD4+ or CD8+ T cells sorted from blood, taken in a trial of the OX40 agonist ivuxolimab. CDR3 amino acids: CASSLAVHEKLFF. The CDR3 DNA reads as TGTGCCAGCAGCTTGGCTGTTCATGAAAAACTGTTTTTT. Full variable domain (missing parts from reference TRBV5-5 and TRBJ1-4): DAGVTQSPTHLIKTRGQQVTLRCSPISGHKSVSWYQQVLGQGPQFIFQYYEKEERGRGNFPDRFSARQFPNYSSELNVNALLLGDSALYLCASSLAVHEKLFFGSGTQLSVL.